This TCR beta chain is from a study of cytomegalovirus exposure and HLA in healthy donors. CDR3 length: 16 residues. CDR1 and CDR2 (germline): PRHDT, FYEKMQ (reference sequence). The PCR used 60 Vbeta and 13 Jbeta primers. The assay was immunoSEQ multiplex PCR, and TCRdb's table has in-frame clones only and misses some. The sample shows fewer than 110,000 clones, roughly 70% of them seen only once. Only one count was recorded for this clone. Its antigen is as yet unknown. Donors showed nominal health when sampled, although they likely had unrecorded immune exposures. The study's findings and limits: Previous analysis showed most TCR beta V segments were productive about 90% or about 30% of the time. Sequences of the TCR beta chain were said to predict the HLA-A and HLA-B alleles of most subjects accurately. Presence/absence analyses took donor sequencing depth as roughly uniform.

This TCR derives from a man aged 45 to 65 in good health and CMV-seronegative. Sequencing used PBMCs. The chain recombines TRBV13 with TRBJ2-5; TRBD1 agrees at 9 bases. The DNA end favors TRBJ2-7, so the J call may be wrong. CDR3 amino acids: CASSRTGTGHPYEQYF. The CDR3 DNA is TGTGCCAGCAGCCGAACCGGGACAGGGCATCCCTACGAGCAGTACTTC.